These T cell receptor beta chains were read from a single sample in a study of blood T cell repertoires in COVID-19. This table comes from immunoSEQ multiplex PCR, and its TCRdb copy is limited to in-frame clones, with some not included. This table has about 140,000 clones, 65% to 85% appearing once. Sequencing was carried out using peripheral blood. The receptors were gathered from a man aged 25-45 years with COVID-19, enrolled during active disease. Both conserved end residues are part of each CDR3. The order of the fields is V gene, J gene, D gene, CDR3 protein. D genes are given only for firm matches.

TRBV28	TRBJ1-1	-	CATSSLGRWAFF
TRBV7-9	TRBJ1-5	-	CASSRTDSNQPQHF
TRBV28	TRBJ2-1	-	CASSLPGLVNEQFF
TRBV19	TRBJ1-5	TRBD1	CASGGQGYGNQPQHF
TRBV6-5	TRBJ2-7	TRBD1	CASSLGQVGEQYF
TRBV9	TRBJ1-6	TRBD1	CASSAGTGDSPLHF
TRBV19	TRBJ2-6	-	CASRRPAGANVLTF
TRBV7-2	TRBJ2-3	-	CASSSRAHSTDTQYF
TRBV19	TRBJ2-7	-	CASSTGFLRGEQYF
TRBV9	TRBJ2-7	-	CASSASKGATEQYF
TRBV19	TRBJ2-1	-	CASCPNSYNEQFF
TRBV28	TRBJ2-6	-	CASSGQYTSGANVLTF
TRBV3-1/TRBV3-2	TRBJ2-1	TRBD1	CASSQGVSGGDEQFF
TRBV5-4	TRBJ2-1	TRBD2	CASSSLAGGYNEQFF
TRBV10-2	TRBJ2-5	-	CASRKTGEETQYF
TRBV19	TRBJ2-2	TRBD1	CASMRQGSTGELFF
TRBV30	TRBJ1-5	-	CAWSVRSNQPQHF
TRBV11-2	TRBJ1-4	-	CASSQAGHGNEKLFF
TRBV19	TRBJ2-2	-	CASSISGVVTGELFF
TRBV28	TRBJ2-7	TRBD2	CASRTSGSPSSYEQYF
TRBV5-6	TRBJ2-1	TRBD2	CASSFMRREEFF
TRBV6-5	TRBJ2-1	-	CASRRPYRAVEQFF
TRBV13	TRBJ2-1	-	CASSFPRDNEQFF
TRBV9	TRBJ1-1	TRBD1	CASSVDGQGDTEAFF
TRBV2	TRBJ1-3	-	CASSDLGGGNTIYF
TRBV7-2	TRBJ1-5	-	CASSLDSNSNQPQHF
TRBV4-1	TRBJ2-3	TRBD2	CASREGTSGRNTQYF
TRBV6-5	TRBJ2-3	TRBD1	CASSSTDRGVDTQYF
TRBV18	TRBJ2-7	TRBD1	CASSPGQVGEQYF